This passage covers 3 T cell receptor beta chains from one sample sequenced in a study of T-cell memory formation after mild COVID-19. MiXCR, run by TCRdb on the 5' RACE reads, gives a single entry per CDR3 protein. The data hold some 64,000 distinct CDR3 sequences, with 9% to 9.5% observed a single time. The material sequenced was PBMCs or a T cell subset sorted from them (not recorded which). These receptors were taken from a man younger than 35 who had mild COVID-19 (a few samples of this study predate the infection). Cell type and time point are not known.

V and J are TRBV5-1 and TRBJ2-4; no definite D call. Deletions cut 3 bases from V and 0 bases from J, with 7 bases between. The CDR3 length is 14 residues. Germline-derived CDR1 and CDR2 are SGHRS and YFSETQ. The CDR3 DNA is TGCGCCAGCAGCTCCGTAATAGCCAAAAACATTCAGTACTTC. Protein: CASSSVIAKNIQYF.

V is TRBV6-6 and J is TRBJ2-7; D is possibly TRBD2 (5 bases). The CDR3 length is 14 residues. Germline assignment: CDR1 MNHNY and CDR2 SVGAGI (reference sequence). V lost 0 bases and J lost 0, with 6 bases in between. DNA of the CDR3: TGTGCCAGCAGTTACTCGGGGAGCTCCTACGAGCAGTACGTC. This sequence encodes CASSYSGSSYEQYV.

The V and J genes are TRBV7-2 and TRBJ2-3; 7 nucleotides align to TRBD2. The CDR3 sequence is 16 residues long. After removal of 3 bases from V and 6 bases from J, the junction contained 12 bases not matched to a gene. Germline-derived CDR1 and CDR2 are SGHTA and FQGNSA. CDR3 in DNA: TGTGCCAGCAGCTTTACCGGGACTACCATCCAGGATACGCAGTATTTT. Amino acid sequence: CASSFTGTTIQDTQYF.